This TCR beta chain was obtained from a study of T cells in Graves' hyperthyroidism and ophthalmopathy. Study overall: It was at initial diagnosis, before any treatment, that peripheral blood was collected. Study-level findings and limits: Most clonotypes expanded in the thyroid (above 0.001) were also present in blood.

The source material, RNA transcripts, was used to amplify TCR beta CDR3 regions. Carried out on the TCR CDR3, a first-round RT-PCR used the HTBI primer set. TCRdb itself ran the multiplex PCR reads through MiXCR, one entry per CDR3 protein. The sample includes 620,000 or so distinct CDR3 sequences, about 14% of them seen just once. In germline, CDR1 is SGHDN, CDR2 FVKESK. Trimming left V 1 base short and J 7 bases short, with 17 bases between. The CDR3 contains 16 residues. This clonotype was found a few times. Its antigen remains unknown. Among ophthalmopathy patients, the Clinical Activity Score reached at least 3, the NOSPECS grade reached at least 4, and duration remained under 3 months.

The source is a woman aged 45-60 years with Graves' ophthalmopathy. Sequencing was carried out using blood. This chain connects TRBV14 to TRBJ2-1; D is uncertain. The CDR3 DNA follows: TGTGCCAGCAGCCAAGTGAATACCGTCGTAGGGAATGAGCAGTTCTTC. This gives the protein CASSQVNTVVGNEQFF.